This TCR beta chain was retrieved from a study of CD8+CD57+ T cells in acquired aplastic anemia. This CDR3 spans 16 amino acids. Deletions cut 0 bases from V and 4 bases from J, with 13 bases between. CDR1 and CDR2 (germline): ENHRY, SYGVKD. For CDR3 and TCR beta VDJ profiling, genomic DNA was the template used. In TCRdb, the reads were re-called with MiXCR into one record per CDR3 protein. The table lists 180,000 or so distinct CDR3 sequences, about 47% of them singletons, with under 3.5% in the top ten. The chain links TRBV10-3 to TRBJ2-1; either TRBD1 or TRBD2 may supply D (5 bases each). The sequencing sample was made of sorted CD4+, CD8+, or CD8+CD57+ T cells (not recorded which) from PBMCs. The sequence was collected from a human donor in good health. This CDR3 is CAISESAGSRYNEQFF. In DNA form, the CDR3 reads TGTGCCATCAGTGAGTCGGCAGGGAGCAGGTACAATGAGCAGTTCTTC.